The T cell receptor beta chain described here comes from a study of blood T cell repertoires in COVID-19. The overall study: The samples span acute and convalescent COVID-19 from the United States, Italy and Spain. PBMCs, B-cell-depleted T cells, or T cells provided the cDNA or gDNA that made up the material.

Authors' processing steps: By means of reference gene primer amplification, nucleated cell counts were estimated. This table comes from immunoSEQ multiplex PCR, and its TCRdb copy is limited to in-frame clones, with some not included. That table is the source of V, J and clone size, and D and trimming were worked out from the DNA. This sample has about 220,000 clones, with 86% found just once. The material sequenced was peripheral blood. The sequence was collected from a man aged 25-45 years who had recovered from COVID-19.

The CDR3 loop reads CATSDPDGTGKFMGEAFF. The CDR3 region has the DNA TGTGCCACCAGTGACCCAGACGGGACAGGGAAGTTCATGGGTGAAGCTTTCTTT. The chain joins TRBV24-1 to TRBJ1-1, with 9 positions matching TRBD1. V shed 4 bases, J shed 7 bases, and the junction held 18 bases outside the gene matches. Germline CDR1 and CDR2: KGHDR and SFDVKD. This CDR3 is built from 18 residues.